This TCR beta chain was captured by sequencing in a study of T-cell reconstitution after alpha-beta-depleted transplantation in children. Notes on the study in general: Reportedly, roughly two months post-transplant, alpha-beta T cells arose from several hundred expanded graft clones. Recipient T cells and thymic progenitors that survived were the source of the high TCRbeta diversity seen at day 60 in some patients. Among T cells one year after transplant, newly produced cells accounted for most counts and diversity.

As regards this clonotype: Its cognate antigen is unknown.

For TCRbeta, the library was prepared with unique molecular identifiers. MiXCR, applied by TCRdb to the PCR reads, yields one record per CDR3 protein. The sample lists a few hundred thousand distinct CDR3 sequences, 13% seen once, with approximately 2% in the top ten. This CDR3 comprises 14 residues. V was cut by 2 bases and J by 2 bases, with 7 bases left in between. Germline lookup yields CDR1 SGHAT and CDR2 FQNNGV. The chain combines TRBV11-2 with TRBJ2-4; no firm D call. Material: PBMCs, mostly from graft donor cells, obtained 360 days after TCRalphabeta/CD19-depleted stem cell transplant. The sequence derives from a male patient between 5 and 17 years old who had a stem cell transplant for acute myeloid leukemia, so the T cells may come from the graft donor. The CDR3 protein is CASSLLSSKNIQYF. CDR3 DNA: TGTGCCAGCAGCTTACTTTCGTCCAAAAACATTCAGTACTTC.